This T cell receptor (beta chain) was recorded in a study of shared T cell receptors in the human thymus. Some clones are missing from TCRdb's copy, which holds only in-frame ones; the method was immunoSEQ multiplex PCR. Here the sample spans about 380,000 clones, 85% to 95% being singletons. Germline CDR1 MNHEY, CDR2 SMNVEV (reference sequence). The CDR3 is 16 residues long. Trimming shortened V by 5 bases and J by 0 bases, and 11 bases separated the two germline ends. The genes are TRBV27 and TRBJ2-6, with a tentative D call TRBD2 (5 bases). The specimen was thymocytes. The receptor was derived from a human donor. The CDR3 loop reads CASSPGVGSGANVLTF. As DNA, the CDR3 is TGTGCCAGCAGTCCCGGGGTTGGCTCTGGGGCCAACGTCCTGACTTTC.